These 3 T cell receptor beta chains were all obtained from the same sample, sequenced in a study of blood T cell repertoires in COVID-19. Here immunoSEQ multiplex PCR was the method, and the copy in TCRdb shows in-frame clones only, minus some. The sample lists approximately 490,000 clones, 80% to 90% occurring once. The sample comprised PBMCs or T cells enriched from blood (not recorded which). The receptor source for this set is a woman aged 55 to 70 who had recovered from COVID-19.

The chain has TRBV24-1 and TRBJ2-4; 8 nucleotides agree with TRBD1. The germline V gene has CDR1 KGHDR and CDR2 SFDVKD. V dropped 3 bases and J dropped 6; count of bases not matched to a gene: 0. This CDR3 is 13 amino acids long. The CDR3 loop is CATSDDRGNIQYF. The CDR3 nucleotides are TGTGCCACCAGTGATGACAGGGGAAACATTCAGTACTTC.

In DNA, the CDR3 is TGTGCCTGGAACAGGGGCATAGGGTTATATGGCTACACCTTC. As protein: CAWNRGIGLYGYTF. The rearrangement links TRBV30 to TRBJ1-2; 7 nucleotides align to TRBD1. Germline CDR1 and CDR2: GTSNPN and SVGIG (reference sequence). Losses at the gene ends were 4 bases for V and 5 bases for J; bases not matched to a gene: 10. The CDR3 has 14 residues.

The V call is TRBV4-1, the J call TRBJ2-4; TRBD2 matches at 7 bases. The CDR3 has 14 amino acids. Germline V gives CDR1 MGHRA, CDR2 YSYEKL. Trimming cost V 1 base and J 5 bases; bases outside gene matches: 2. The CDR3 nucleotides read TGCGCCAGCAGCCAAGTGGGAGGGGAAAACATTCAGTACTTC. Encoded protein: CASSQVGGENIQYF.